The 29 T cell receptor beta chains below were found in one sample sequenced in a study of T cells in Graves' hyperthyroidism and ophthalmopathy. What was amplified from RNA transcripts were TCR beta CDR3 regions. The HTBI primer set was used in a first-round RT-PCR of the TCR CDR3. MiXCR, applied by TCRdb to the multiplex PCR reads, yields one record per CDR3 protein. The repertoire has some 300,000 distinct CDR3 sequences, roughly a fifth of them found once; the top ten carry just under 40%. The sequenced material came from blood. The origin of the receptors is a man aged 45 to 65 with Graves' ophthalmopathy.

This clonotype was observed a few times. The CDR3 region has the DNA TGTGCCAGCAGCGGGTGGGGACTAGGGGGGAATGAGCAGTTCTTC. This sequence encodes CASSGWGLGGNEQFF. This rearrangement joins TRBV5-6 to TRBJ2-1, with 8 bases lining up with TRBD2. The CDR3 extends over 15 amino acids. The V and J ends lost 4 bases and 7 bases, in that order; junction bases with no gene match: 10. Germline lookup yields CDR1 SGHDT and CDR2 YYEEEE.

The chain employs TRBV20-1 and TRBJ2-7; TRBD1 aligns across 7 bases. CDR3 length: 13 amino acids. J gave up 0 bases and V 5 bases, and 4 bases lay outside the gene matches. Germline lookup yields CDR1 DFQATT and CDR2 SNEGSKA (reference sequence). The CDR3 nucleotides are TGCAGTGCTTTGAACAGGGGCTCCTACGAGCAGTACTTC. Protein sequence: CSALNRGSYEQYF.

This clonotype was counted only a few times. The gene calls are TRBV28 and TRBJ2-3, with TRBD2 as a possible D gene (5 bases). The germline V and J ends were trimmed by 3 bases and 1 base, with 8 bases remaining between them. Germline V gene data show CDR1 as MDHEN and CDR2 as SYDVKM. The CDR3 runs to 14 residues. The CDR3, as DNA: TGTGCCAGCAGTTTTAGGCGGGGCACAGATACGCAGTATTTT. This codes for CASSFRRGTDTQYF.

CDR3 residues: CASSERDTGELFF. DNA for the CDR3: TGTGCCAGCAGTGAACGGGACACCGGGGAGCTGTTTTTT. V gene TRBV6-1 combines with J gene TRBJ2-2; unclear D gene. The CDR3 covers 13 residues. CDR1 and CDR2 from the germline V gene are MNHNS and SASEGT. Trimming removed 2 bases from V and 3 bases from J, with 4 bases in between.

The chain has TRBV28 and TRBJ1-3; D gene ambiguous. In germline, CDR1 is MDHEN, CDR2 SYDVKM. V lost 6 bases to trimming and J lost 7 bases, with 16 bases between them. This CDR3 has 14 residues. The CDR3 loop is CASSPTSEENTIYF. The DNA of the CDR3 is TGTGCCAGCAGCCCGACTTCTGAGGAGAACACCATATATTTT.

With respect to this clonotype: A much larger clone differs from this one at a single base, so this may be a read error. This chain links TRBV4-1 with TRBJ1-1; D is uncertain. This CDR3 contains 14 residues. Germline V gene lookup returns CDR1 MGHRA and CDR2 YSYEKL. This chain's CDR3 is CATSLQTLNTEAFF. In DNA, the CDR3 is TGCGCCACCAGCCTACAGACCTTGAACACTGAAGCTTTCTTT.

The CDR3 DNA reads TGCGCCAGCAGCGAAGGGGGGACAGGGAATGGCTACACCTTC. Translation gives CASSEGGTGNGYTF. The chain joins TRBV5-1 to TRBJ1-2, with 9 bases matching TRBD1. The ends lost 4 bases at V and 6 bases at J; junction bases unmatched: 7. This CDR3 spans 14 amino acids. CDR1 is SGHRS, CDR2 YFSETQ, per germline.

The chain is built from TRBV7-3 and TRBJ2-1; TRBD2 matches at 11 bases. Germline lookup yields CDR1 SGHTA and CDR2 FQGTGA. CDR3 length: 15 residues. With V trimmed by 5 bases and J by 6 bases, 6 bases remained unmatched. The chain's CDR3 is CASSRASGRSNEQFF. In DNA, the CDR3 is TGTGCCAGCAGCAGGGCTAGCGGGAGGTCCAATGAGCAGTTCTTC.

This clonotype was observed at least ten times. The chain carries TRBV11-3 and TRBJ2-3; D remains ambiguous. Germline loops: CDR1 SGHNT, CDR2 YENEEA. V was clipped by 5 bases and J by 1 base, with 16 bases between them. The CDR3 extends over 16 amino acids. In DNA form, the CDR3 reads TGTGCCAGCAGCACCCTCATCTCAAGGGGCACAGATACGCAGTATTTT. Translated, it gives CASSTLISRGTDTQYF.

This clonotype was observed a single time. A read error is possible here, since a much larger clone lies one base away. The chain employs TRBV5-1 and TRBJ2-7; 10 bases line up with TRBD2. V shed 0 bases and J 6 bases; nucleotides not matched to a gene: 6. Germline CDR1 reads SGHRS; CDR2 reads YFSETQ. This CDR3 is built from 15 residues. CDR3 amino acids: CASSLDLAGAGEQYF. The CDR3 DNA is TGCGCCAGCAGCTTGGACCTAGCGGGAGCGGGCGAGCAGTACTTC.

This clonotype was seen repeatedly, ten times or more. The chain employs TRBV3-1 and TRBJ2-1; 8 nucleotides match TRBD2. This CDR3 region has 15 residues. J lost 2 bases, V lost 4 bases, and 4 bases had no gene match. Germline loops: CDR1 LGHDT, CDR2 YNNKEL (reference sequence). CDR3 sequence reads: CASSLNSGTYNEQFF. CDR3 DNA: TGTGCCAGCAGCCTAAATAGCGGGACCTACAATGAGCAGTTCTTC.

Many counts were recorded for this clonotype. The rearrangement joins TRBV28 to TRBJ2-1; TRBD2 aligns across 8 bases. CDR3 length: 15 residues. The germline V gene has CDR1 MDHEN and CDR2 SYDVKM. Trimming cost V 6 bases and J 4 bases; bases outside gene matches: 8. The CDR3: CASSRSGSPYNEQFF. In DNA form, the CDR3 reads TGTGCCAGCAGCCGGAGCGGGAGTCCTTACAATGAGCAGTTCTTC. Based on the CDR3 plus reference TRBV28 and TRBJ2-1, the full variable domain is DVKVTQSSRYLVKRTGEKVFLECVQDMDHENMFWYRQDPGLGLRLIYFSYDVKMKEKGDIPEGYSVSREKKERFSLILESASTNQTSMYLCASSRSGSPYNEQFFGPGTRLTVL.

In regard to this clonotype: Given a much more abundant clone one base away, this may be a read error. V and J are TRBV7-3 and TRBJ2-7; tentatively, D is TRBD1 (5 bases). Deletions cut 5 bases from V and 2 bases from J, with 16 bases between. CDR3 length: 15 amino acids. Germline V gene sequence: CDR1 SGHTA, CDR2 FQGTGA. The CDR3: CASSIRAGSTYEQYF. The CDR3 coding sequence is TGTGCCAGCAGCATAAGGGCAGGGTCCACCTACGAGCAGTACTTC. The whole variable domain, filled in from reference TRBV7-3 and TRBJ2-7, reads GAGVSQTPSNKVTEKGKYVELRCDPISGHTALYWYRQSLGQGPEFLIYFQGTGAADDSGLPNDRFFAVRPEGSVSTLKIQRTERGDSAVYLCASSIRAGSTYEQYFGPGTRLTVT.

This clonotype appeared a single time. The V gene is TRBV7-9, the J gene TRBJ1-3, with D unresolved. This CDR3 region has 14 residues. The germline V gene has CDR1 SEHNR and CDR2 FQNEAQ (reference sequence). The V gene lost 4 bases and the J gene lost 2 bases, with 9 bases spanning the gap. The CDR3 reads CASSSGRAGNTIYF. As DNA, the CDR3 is TGTGCCAGCAGCTCCGGGAGGGCTGGAAACACCATATATTTT.

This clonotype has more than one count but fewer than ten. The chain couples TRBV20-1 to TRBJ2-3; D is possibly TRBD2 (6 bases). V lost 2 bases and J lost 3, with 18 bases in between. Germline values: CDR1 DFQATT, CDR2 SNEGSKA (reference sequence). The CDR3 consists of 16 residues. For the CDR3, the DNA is TGCAGTGCTAGAATGGGACTGCCGGGAGTAACAGATACGCAGTATTTT. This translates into CSARMGLPGVTDTQYF.

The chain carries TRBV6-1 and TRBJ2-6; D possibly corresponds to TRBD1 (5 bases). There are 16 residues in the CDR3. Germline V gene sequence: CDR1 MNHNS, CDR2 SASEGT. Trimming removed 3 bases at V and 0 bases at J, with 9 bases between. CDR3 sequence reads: CASSEEQVSGANVLTF. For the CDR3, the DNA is TGTGCCAGCAGTGAGGAACAGGTCTCTGGGGCCAACGTCCTGACTTTC.

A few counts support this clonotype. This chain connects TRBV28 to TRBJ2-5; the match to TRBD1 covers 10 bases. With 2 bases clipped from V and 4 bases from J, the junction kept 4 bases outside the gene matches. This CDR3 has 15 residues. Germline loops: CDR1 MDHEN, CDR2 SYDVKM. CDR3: CASSLGTGDSETQYF. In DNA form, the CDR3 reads TGTGCCAGCAGTTTAGGGACAGGGGATTCAGAGACCCAGTACTTC.

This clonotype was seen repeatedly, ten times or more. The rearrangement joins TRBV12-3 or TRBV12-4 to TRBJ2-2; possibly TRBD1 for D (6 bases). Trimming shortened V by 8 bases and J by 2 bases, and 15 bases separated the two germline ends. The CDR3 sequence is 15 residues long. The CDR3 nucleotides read TGTGCCAGCTCCCTCGGGGACATCAACACCGGGGAGCTGTTTTTT. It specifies CASSLGDINTGELFF.

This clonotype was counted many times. CDR3 region: CASSSDRGGALNTEAFF. DNA of the CDR3: TGTGCCAGCAGCTCAGATCGGGGGGGCGCCCTGAACACTGAAGCTTTCTTT. V is TRBV11-2 and J is TRBJ1-1, with D perhaps TRBD1 (6 bases). The CDR3 totals 17 residues. Germline V gene sequence: CDR1 SGHAT, CDR2 FQNNGV. The V end lost 4 bases, the J end lost 0 bases, and 18 bases lay between the germline ends. The variable domain in full, completed from reference TRBV11-2 and TRBJ1-1, reads EAGVAQSPRYKIIEKRQSVAFWCNPISGHATLYWYQQILGQGPKLLIQFQNNGVVDDSQLPKDRFSAERLKGVDSTLKIQPAKLEDSAVYLCASSSDRGGALNTEAFFGQGTRLTVV.

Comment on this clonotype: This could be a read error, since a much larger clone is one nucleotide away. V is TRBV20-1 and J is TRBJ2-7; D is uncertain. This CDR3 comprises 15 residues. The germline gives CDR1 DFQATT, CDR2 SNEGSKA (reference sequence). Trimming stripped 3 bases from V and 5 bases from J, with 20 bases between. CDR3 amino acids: CSARPRPLFNDEQYF. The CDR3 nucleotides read TGCAGTGCTAGGCCCAGACCTCTCTTTAACGACGAGCAGTACTTC.

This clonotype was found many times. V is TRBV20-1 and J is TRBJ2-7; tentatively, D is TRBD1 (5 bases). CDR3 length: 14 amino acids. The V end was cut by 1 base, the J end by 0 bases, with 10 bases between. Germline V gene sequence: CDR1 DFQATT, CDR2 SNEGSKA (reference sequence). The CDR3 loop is CSARGADSSYEQYF. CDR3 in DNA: TGCAGTGCTAGAGGCGCCGACAGCTCCTACGAGCAGTACTTC.

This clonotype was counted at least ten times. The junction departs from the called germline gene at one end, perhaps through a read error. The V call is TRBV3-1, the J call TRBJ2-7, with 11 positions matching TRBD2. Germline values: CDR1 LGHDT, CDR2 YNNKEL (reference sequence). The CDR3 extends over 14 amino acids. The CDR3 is CTSSQGLAGGEQYF. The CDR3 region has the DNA TGTACCAGCAGCCAAGGCCTAGCGGGAGGCGAGCAGTACTTC.

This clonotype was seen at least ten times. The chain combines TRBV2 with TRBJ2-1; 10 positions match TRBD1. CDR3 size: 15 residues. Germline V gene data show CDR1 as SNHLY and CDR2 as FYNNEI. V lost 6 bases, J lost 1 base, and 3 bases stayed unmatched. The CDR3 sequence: CASSEDRGSYNEQFF. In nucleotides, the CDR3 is TGTGCCAGCAGCGAGGACAGGGGGTCCTACAATGAGCAGTTCTTC.

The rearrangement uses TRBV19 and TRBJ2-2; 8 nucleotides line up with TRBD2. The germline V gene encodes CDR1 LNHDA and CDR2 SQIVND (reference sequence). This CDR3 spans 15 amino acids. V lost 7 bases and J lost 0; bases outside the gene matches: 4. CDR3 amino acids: CASTSSGPNTGELFF. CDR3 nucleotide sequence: TGTGCCAGTACCTCTAGCGGGCCGAACACCGGGGAGCTGTTTTTT.

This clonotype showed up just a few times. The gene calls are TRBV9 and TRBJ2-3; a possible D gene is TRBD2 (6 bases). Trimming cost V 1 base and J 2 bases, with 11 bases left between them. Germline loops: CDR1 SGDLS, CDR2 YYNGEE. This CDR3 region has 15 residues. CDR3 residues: CASSVSRGHTDTQYF. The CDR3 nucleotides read TGTGCCAGCAGCGTATCGCGGGGCCACACAGATACGCAGTATTTT.

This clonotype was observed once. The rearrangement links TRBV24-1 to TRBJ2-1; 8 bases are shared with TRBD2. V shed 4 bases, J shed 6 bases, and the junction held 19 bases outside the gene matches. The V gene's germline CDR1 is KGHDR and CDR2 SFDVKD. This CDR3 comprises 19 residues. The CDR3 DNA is TGTGCCACCAGTGACCCTACCTCCACTAGCGGCCATAAACCCAATGAGCAGTTCTTC. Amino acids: CATSDPTSTSGHKPNEQFF.

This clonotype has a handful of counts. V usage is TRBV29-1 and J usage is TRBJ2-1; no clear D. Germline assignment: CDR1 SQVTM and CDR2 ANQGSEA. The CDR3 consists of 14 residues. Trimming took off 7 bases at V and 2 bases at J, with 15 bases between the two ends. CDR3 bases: TGCAGCGATCCAACTCAGAACCCCTACAATGAGCAGTTCTTC. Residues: CSDPTQNPYNEQFF.

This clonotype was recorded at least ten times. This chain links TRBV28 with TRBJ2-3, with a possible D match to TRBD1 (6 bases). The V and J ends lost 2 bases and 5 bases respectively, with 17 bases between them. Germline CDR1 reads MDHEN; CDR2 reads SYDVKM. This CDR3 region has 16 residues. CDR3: CASSLELGGLGDTQYF. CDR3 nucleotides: TGTGCCAGCAGTTTAGAACTAGGGGGTTTGGGAGATACGCAGTATTTT.

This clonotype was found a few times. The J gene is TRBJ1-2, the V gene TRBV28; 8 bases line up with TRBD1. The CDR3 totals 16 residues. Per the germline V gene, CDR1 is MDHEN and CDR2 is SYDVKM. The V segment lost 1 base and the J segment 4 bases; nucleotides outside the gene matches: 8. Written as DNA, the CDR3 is TGTGCCAGCAGTTTATCTCCCAGGGGGCTAGGCTATGGCTACACCTTC. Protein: CASSLSPRGLGYGYTF.